Shown below are 3 T cell receptor beta chains from a single sample sequenced in a study of cytomegalovirus exposure and HLA in healthy donors (dated by TCRdb to about 2017). The method was the immunoSEQ multiplex PCR assay. The multiplex PCR relied on a mix of 60 forward primers for TCR Vbeta segments and 13 reverse primers for TCR Jbeta segments. Held by TCRdb, this immuneACCESS table contains in-frame sequences only and omits some clones. Under half of the omission traces to an unresolved V gene where checked; the cause of the rest is unknown. Recorded for this sample are under 200,000 clones; 73% of them occurred a single time. 1.8% of the sample goes to the ten largest clones. What was sequenced was PBMCs. The receptor set was obtained from a woman aged 30 to 39 in good health and CMV-seronegative.

The chain recombines TRBV30 with TRBJ2-7, with a weak D call TRBD2 (5 bases). The CDR3 totals 12 residues. V lost 0 bases and J lost 6, with 9 bases in between. CDR1 is GTSNPN and CDR2 is SVGIG in the germline V gene (reference sequence). CDR3 amino acids: CAWSVTRAEQYF. For the CDR3, the DNA is TGTGCCTGGAGTGTAACGAGGGCCGAGCAGTACTTC.

The chain carries TRBV6-7 and TRBJ1-1; TRBD1 is a possible D gene (5 bases). TRBV6-7 is labeled an ORF, and its function is uncertain. The length of the CDR3 is 17 residues. The V end was cut by 5 bases, the J end by 6 bases, with 25 bases between. The CDR3 bases are TGTGCCAGCAGTCATTTCCGGCAGGGTGAGACCGACTCTGAAGCTTTCTTT. Amino acid sequence: CASSHFRQGETDSEAFF.

V is TRBV18 and J is TRBJ2-1; D possibly corresponds to TRBD2 (5 bases). This CDR3 has 15 amino acids. Deletions cut 6 bases from V and 4 bases from J, with 16 bases between. Per germline, CDR1 KGHSH and CDR2 LQKENI. The CDR3 bases are TGTGCCAGCTCTCCATCTCGGACTTTTTACAATGAGCAGTTCTTC. It encodes CASSPSRTFYNEQFF.